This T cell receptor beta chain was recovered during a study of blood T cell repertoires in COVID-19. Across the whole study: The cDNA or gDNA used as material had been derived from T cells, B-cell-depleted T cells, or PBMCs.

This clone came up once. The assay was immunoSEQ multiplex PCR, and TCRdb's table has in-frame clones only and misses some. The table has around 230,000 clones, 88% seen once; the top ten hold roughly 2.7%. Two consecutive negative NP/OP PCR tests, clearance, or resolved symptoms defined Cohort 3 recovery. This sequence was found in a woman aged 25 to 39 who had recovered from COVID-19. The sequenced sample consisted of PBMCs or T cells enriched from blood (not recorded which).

The DNA for the CDR3 is TGTGCCAGCAGGCACTCAACTAGCACAGATACGCAGTATTTT. It codes for CASRHSTSTDTQYF. The chain carries TRBV2 and TRBJ2-3; no definite D call. The CDR3 totals 14 residues. Germline V gene sequence: CDR1 SNHLY, CDR2 FYNNEI. The V gene lost 6 bases and the J gene lost 0 bases, with 10 bases spanning the gap.